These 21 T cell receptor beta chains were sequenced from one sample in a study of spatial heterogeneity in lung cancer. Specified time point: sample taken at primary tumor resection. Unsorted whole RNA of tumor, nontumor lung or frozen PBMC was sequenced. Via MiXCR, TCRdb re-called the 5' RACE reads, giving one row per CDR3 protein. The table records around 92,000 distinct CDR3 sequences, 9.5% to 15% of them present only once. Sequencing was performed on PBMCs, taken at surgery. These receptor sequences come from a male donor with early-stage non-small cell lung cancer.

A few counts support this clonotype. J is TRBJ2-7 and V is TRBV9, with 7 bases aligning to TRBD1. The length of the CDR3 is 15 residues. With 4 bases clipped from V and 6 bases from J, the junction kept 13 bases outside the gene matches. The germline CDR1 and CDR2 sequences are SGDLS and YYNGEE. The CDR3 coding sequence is TGTGCCAGCAGCACACAACAGGGGCCATGGGCCGAGCAGTACTTC. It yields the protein CASSTQQGPWAEQYF.

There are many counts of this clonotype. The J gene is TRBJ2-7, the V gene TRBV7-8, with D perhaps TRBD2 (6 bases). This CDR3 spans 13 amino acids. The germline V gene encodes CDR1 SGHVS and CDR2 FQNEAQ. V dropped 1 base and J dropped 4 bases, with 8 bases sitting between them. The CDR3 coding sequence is TGTGCCAGCAGCTTAGTTAGCGGTTACGAGCAGTACTTC. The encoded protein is CASSLVSGYEQYF.

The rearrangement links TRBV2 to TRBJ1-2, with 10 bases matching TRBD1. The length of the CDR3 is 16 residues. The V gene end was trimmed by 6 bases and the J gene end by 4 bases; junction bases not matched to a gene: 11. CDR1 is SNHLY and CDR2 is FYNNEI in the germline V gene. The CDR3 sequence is CASRADRGQLGYGYTF. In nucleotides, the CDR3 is TGTGCCAGCAGGGCAGACAGGGGGCAGTTGGGCTATGGCTACACCTTC.

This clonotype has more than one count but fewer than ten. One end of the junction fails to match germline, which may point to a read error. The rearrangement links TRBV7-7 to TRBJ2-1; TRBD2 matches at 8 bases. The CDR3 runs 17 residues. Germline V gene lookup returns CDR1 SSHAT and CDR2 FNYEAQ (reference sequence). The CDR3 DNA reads TGTGCTAGCAGCCAGAGTCCCCCGGGAGGGTCCTGGGATGAGCAGTTCTTC. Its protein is CASSQSPPGGSWDEQFF.

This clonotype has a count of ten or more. The CDR3 region has the DNA TGCAGTGTCTGGACTAGCGCTTACAATGAGCAGTTCTTC. It codes for CSVWTSAYNEQFF. The rearrangement joins TRBV20-1 to TRBJ2-1; TRBD2 agrees at 9 bases. J lost 4 bases, V lost 7 bases, and 5 bases had no gene match. The CDR3 is 13 amino acids. CDR1 is DFQATT and CDR2 is SNEGSKA in the germline V gene (reference sequence).

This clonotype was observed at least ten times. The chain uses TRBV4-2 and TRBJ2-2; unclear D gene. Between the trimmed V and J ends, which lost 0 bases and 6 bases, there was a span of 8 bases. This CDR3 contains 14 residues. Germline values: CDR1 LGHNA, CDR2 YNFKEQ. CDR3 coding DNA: TGTGCCAGCAGCCAAGATCCGTTAGCCGGGGAGCTGTTTTTT. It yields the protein CASSQDPLAGELFF.

CDR3 in DNA: TGTGCCAGCAGTTTCCAACACCCAACTAATGAAAAACTGTTTTTT. Translated, it gives CASSFQHPTNEKLFF. This chain uses TRBV27 with TRBJ1-4; D is uncertain. The V end lost 3 bases, the J end lost 0 bases, and 8 bases lay between the germline ends. Germline V lookup: CDR1 MNHEY, CDR2 SMNVEV (reference sequence). This CDR3 has 15 residues.

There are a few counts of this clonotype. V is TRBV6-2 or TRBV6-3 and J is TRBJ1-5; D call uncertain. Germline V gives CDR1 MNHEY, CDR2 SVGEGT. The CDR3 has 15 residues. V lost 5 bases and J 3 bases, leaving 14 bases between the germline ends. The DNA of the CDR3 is TGTGCCAGCAGTGAGTGGGGTGTTCTCAATCAGCCCCAGCATTTT. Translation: CASSEWGVLNQPQHF.

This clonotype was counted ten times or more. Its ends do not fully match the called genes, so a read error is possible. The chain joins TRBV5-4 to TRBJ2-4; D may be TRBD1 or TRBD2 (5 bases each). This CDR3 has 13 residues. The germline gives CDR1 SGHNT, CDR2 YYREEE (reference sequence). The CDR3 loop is CASSLAPRDPSSF. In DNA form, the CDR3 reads TGTGCCAGCAGCTTGGCACCCCGGGACCCCTCTTCTTTC.

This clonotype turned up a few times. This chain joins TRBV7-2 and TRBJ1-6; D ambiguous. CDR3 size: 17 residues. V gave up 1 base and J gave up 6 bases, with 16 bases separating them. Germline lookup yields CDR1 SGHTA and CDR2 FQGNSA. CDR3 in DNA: TGTGCCAGCAGCTTAGAAGGGTATGGCCCGGGTAATTCACCCCTCCACTTT. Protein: CASSLEGYGPGNSPLHF.

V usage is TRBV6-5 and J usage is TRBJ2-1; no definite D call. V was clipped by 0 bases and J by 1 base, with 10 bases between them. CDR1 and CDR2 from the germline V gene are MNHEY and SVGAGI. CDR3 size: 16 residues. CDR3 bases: TGTGCCAGCAGTTACTCGTGGACCGAGTCCTACAATGAGCAGTTCTTC. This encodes CASSYSWTESYNEQFF.

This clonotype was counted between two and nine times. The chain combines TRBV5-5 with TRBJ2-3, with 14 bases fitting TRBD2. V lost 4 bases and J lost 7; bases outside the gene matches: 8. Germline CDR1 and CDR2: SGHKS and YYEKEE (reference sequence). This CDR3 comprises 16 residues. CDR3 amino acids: CASSTGTSGRANTQYF. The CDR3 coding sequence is TGTGCCAGCAGCACCGGGACTAGCGGGAGAGCGAATACGCAGTATTTT.

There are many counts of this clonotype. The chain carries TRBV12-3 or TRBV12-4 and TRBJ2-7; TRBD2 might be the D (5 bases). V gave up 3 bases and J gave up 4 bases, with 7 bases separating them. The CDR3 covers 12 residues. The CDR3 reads CASSFSGYEQYF. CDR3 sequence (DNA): TGTGCCAGCAGTTTTTCGGGGTACGAGCAGTACTTC.

In DNA, the CDR3 is TGTGCCAGCAGCACTCGACAGGGCCCCTACGAGCAGTACTTC. Residues: CASSTRQGPYEQYF. V gene TRBV11-2 combines with J gene TRBJ2-7; 7 bases are shared with TRBD1. The CDR3 runs 14 residues. V was clipped by 5 bases and J by 2 bases; unmatched bases: 6. Germline CDR1 SGHAT, CDR2 FQNNGV.

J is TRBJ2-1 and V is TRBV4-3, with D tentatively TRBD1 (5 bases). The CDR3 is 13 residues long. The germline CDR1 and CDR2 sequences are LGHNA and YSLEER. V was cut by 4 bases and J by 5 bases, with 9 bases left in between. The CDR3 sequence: CASSLQEDNEQFF. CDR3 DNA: TGCGCCAGCAGCCTACAGGAAGACAATGAGCAGTTCTTC.

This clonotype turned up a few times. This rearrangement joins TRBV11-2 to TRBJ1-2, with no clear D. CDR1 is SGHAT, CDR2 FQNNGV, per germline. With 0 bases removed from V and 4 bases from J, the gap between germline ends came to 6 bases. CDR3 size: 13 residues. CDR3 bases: TGTGCCAGCAGCTTAGACGGAGTCTATGGCTACACCTTC. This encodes CASSLDGVYGYTF.

The CDR3 sequence: CASSHQTGEESPLHF. CDR3 nucleotides: TGCGCCAGCAGCCACCAAACAGGGGAGGAATCACCCCTCCACTTT. The rearrangement joins TRBV4-1 to TRBJ1-6; TRBD1 matches 7 bases. Germline V gene sequence: CDR1 MGHRA, CDR2 YSYEKL. After removal of 3 bases from V and 10 bases from J, the junction contained 9 bases not matched to a gene. The CDR3 spans 15 residues.

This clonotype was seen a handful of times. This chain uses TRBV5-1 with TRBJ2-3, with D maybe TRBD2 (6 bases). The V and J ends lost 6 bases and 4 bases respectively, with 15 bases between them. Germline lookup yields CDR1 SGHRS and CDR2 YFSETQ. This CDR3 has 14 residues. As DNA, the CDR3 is TGCGCCAGCACGAAGGGGCAGCGGGCAGATACGCAGTATTTT. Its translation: CASTKGQRADTQYF.

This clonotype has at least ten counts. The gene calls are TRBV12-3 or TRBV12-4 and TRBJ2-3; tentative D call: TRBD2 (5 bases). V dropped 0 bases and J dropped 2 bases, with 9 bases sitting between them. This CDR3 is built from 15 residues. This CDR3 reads CASSLAQRHTDTQYF. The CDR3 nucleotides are TGTGCCAGCAGTTTAGCGCAGCGGCACACAGATACGCAGTATTTT.

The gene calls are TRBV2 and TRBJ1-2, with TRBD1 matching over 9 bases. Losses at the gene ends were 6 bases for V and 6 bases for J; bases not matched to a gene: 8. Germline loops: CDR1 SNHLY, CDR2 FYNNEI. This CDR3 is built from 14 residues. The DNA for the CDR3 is TGTGCCAGCAGCGCCCGACAGGGGGTAGATGGCTACACCTTC. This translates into CASSARQGVDGYTF.

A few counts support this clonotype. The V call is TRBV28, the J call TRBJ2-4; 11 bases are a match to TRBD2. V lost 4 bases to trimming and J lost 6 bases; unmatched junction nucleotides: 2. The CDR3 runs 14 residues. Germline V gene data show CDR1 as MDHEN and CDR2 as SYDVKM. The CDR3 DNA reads TGTGCCAGCAGTTCCGGGACTAGCGGAAACATTCAGTACTTC. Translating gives CASSSGTSGNIQYF.